This T cell receptor beta chain was profiled in a study of blood T cell repertoires in COVID-19. Overall study: The United States, Italy and Spain supplied acute and convalescent COVID-19 samples. T cells, B-cell-depleted T cells, or PBMCs provided the cDNA or gDNA that served as material.

CDR1 and CDR2 (germline): MNHEY, SVGAGI. Trimming pared 2 bases from V and 6 bases from J, leaving 10 bases between. The CDR3 consists of 13 residues. As originally analysed: Amplification with reference gene primers provided the estimates of nucleated cell counts. TCRdb's copy holds only in-frame clones and misses some; the assay was immunoSEQ multiplex PCR. V and J calls and clone size follow that table, whereas D and trimming were derived from the DNA. This table holds approximately 250,000 clones, around 82% found once. The rearrangement uses TRBV6-5 and TRBJ1-2, with no clear D. This TCR derives from a human donor in a cohort sampled during active COVID-19. Sequenced sample: peripheral blood. The chain's CDR3 is CASSYTSGNGYTF. As DNA, the CDR3 is TGTGCCAGCAGTTACACGTCGGGGAATGGCTACACCTTC.